These T cell receptor beta chains were read from a single sample in a study of metastatic and nonmetastatic thyroid tumors. TCRdb called clones again from the PCR reads with MiXCR. Of about 39,000 clones detected, 15% to 20% appear once; the ten largest clones hold roughly 15%. The sample was tumor tissue. The receptors were gathered from a female donor with papillary thyroid cancer or a benign thyroid nodule (not recorded which). Some clones in this sample may be carry-over from other donors' samples. Both conserved end residues are part of each CDR3. The order of the fields is D gene, clone size, V gene, J gene, CDR3 DNA, CDR3 protein. D genes are given only for firm matches. Where a row states a size, it is once, few, many or the class of an expanded clone; other rows omit it.

D: TRBD2
size: many
V: TRBV10-3
J: TRBJ2-5
DNA: TGTGCCATCAGTTTTAGCGGGGGTGAGGAGACCCAGTACTTC
CDR3: CAISFSGGEETQYF

D: .
size: many
V: TRBV7-9
J: TRBJ1-3
DNA: TGTGCCAGCAGCTTATCGGGGAACACCATATATTTT
CDR3: CASSLSGNTIYF

D: TRBD2
size: .
V: TRBV7-9
J: TRBJ2-5
DNA: TGTGCCAGCAGCTCTCGCGATAGCGGGATGCAAGAGACCCAGTACTTC
CDR3: CASSSRDSGMQETQYF

D: TRBD1
size: once
V: TRBV25-1
J: TRBJ2-5
DNA: TGTGCCAGCAGCCACTCCCCGGGACAGCTTTACTTC
CDR3: CASSHSPGQLYF

D: TRBD1
size: many
V: TRBV6-5
J: TRBJ2-1
DNA: TGTGCCAGCAGTTACGACTCGGGACAGGGCTACAATGAGCAGTTCTTC
CDR3: CASSYDSGQGYNEQFF

D: TRBD1
size: many
V: TRBV15
J: TRBJ2-1
DNA: TGTGCCACCAGCTGGGACAGGGGAAGGAACAATGAGCAGTTCTTC
CDR3: CATSWDRGRNNEQFF

D: .
size: .
V: TRBV5-1
J: TRBJ2-3
DNA: TGCGCCATCAGCCCTTTGACAGGCCGTGTCACAGATACTCAGTATTTT
CDR3: CAISPLTGRVTDTQYF

D: TRBD1
size: many
V: TRBV6-2/TRBV6-3
J: TRBJ1-1
DNA: TGTGCCAGCACCAAGACAGGGATGAACACTGAAGCTTTCTTT
CDR3: CASTKTGMNTEAFF

D: .
size: .
V: TRBV12-3/TRBV12-4
J: TRBJ2-1
DNA: TGTGCCAACAGCTTCACCAGGGTCATTAGTTTAAATGAGCAGTCCTTC
CDR3: CANSFTRVISLNEQSF

D: TRBD1
size: many
V: TRBV28
J: TRBJ2-5
DNA: TGTGCCAGCAGTCTAGCCGGGACAGGGGGCGAAGAGACCCAGTACTTC
CDR3: CASSLAGTGGEETQYF

D: TRBD1
size: many
V: TRBV20-1
J: TRBJ1-2
DNA: TGCAGTGCTAAGACAGGGGGCCGTGGCTACACCTTC
CDR3: CSAKTGGRGYTF

D: TRBD1
size: .
V: TRBV11-2
J: TRBJ2-1
DNA: TGTGCCAGCAGCCCGCGGACAGGGGTCAACAATGAGCAGTTCTTC
CDR3: CASSPRTGVNNEQFF

D: .
size: many
V: TRBV24-1
J: TRBJ2-1
DNA: TGTGCCACTGCGGGCCAGGGGAGCTATAATAATGAGCAGTTCTTC
CDR3: CATAGQGSYNNEQFF

D: .
size: many
V: TRBV7-8
J: TRBJ1-1
DNA: TGTGCCAGCAGCCCGATGTGGGGAGTGAACACTGAAGCTTTCTTT
CDR3: CASSPMWGVNTEAFF

D: .
size: many
V: TRBV10-1
J: TRBJ2-4
DNA: TGCGCCAGCAGTGATTCTACCGAGAACATTCAGTACTTC
CDR3: CASSDSTENIQYF

D: .
size: many
V: TRBV6-1
J: TRBJ2-1
DNA: TGTGCCGTACAGGGCTACAATGAGCAGTTCTTC
CDR3: CAVQGYNEQFF

D: .
size: many
V: TRBV7-7
J: TRBJ1-5
DNA: TGTGCTAGCAGCGTACGTGCCATTCGTAGCAATCAGCCCCAGCATTTT
CDR3: CASSVRAIRSNQPQHF

D: .
size: many
V: TRBV29-1
J: TRBJ2-7
DNA: TGCAGCGTCCACTCCTACAGTGCCGAGCAGTACTTC
CDR3: CSVHSYSAEQYF

D: .
size: .
V: TRBV6-2/TRBV6-3
J: TRBJ2-7
DNA: TGTGCCACCCGTACAGTTAGCTCCGAGCAGTACTTC
CDR3: CATRTVSSEQYF

D: TRBD2
size: .
V: TRBV7-2
J: TRBJ2-7
DNA: TGTGCCAGCAGCTCTAGCGGTGGGGCGAGTTACGAGCAGTACTTC
CDR3: CASSSSGGASYEQYF

D: TRBD2
size: many
V: TRBV6-2/TRBV6-3
J: TRBJ2-3
DNA: TGTGCCAGCAGGAGAGCGGGGGGCGGGGATACGCAGTATTTT
CDR3: CASRRAGGGDTQYF

D: TRBD2
size: many
V: TRBV3-1
J: TRBJ2-2
DNA: TGTGCCAGCAGCCAAAATACGGGGGGTAACACCGGGGAGCTGTTTTTT
CDR3: CASSQNTGGNTGELFF

D: .
size: .
V: TRBV7-8
J: TRBJ2-7
DNA: TGTGCCAGCAGCTTCGGGGGTCTCTACGAGCAGTACTTC
CDR3: CASSFGGLYEQYF

D: TRBD1
size: many
V: TRBV12-3/TRBV12-4
J: TRBJ1-6
DNA: TGTGCCAGCAGCCAAATTGGACAGGCGAGCTCCTATAATTCACCCCTCCACTTT
CDR3: CASSQIGQASSYNSPLHF

D: TRBD2
size: many
V: TRBV6-2/TRBV6-3
J: TRBJ2-5
DNA: TGTGCCAGCACGGGACTAGCGGGGGGTCAGGAGACCCAGTACTTC
CDR3: CASTGLAGGQETQYF

D: TRBD1
size: many
V: TRBV19
J: TRBJ1-3
DNA: TGTGCCAGTAGTAAAGCCGGGACAGGGGTCGGAAACACCATATATTTT
CDR3: CASSKAGTGVGNTIYF

D: .
size: .
V: TRBV6-1
J: TRBJ1-3
DNA: TGTGCCAGCAGTTCCCACGGTTCGGCAAACACCATATATTTT
CDR3: CASSSHGSANTIYF

D: .
size: .
V: TRBV20-1
J: TRBJ1-1
DNA: TGCAGTGCTAAGTTGGGCACGGGCACTGAAGCTTTCTTT
CDR3: CSAKLGTGTEAFF

D: TRBD1
size: .
V: TRBV7-2
J: TRBJ2-3
DNA: TGTGCCAGCAGCCCGGGACAGCGCACAGATACGCAGTATTTT
CDR3: CASSPGQRTDTQYF

D: TRBD2
size: many
V: TRBV5-1
J: TRBJ2-7
DNA: TGCGCCAGCAGCTATACTAGCGGGGGGGCGGTTCGAAACTACGAGCAGTACTTC
CDR3: CASSYTSGGAVRNYEQYF

D: .
size: many
V: TRBV11-2
J: TRBJ1-2
DNA: TGTGCCAGCAGCTTAGTTGGGATTAACTATGGCTACACCTTC
CDR3: CASSLVGINYGYTF

D: .
size: .
V: TRBV5-6
J: TRBJ2-1
DNA: TGTGCCAGCAGCTTGGGAGGGGTCGGTGAGCAGTTCTTC
CDR3: CASSLGGVGEQFF

D: .
size: few
V: TRBV29-1
J: TRBJ2-1
DNA: TGCAGCGTTGAAGGGAGGAGGTTCAATGAGCAGTTCTTC
CDR3: CSVEGRRFNEQFF

D: .
size: many
V: TRBV7-7
J: TRBJ2-7
DNA: TGTGCTAGCAGCGTAGCCCAGGGCGTCGAGCAGTACTTC
CDR3: CASSVAQGVEQYF

D: .
size: many
V: TRBV10-1
J: TRBJ2-7
DNA: TGCGCCAGCAGCCCGGGACCGAGCTACGAGCAGTACTTC
CDR3: CASSPGPSYEQYF

D: .
size: many
V: TRBV5-6
J: TRBJ2-7
DNA: TGTGCCAGCAGCTTGGGGCGGGAAGGGGGTTACGAGCAGTACTTC
CDR3: CASSLGREGGYEQYF

D: .
size: .
V: TRBV27
J: TRBJ2-7
DNA: TGTGCCAGCAGGTCTGCTAATGAGCAGTACTTC
CDR3: CASRSANEQYF

D: TRBD1
size: many
V: TRBV20-1
J: TRBJ2-3
DNA: TGCAGTGCTAGAAGGACAGGGGGCACAGATACGCAGTATTTT
CDR3: CSARRTGGTDTQYF

D: .
size: many
V: TRBV5-4
J: TRBJ1-4
DNA: TGTGCCAGCAGCTTGGGAGGGGAGGAAAAACTGTTTTTT
CDR3: CASSLGGEEKLFF

D: .
size: few
V: TRBV11-2
J: TRBJ2-7
DNA: TGTGCCAGCATCTTAGTGAAGGTCGGGAGAGGGTCCTACGAGCAGTACTTC
CDR3: CASILVKVGRGSYEQYF

D: TRBD2
size: many
V: TRBV4-3
J: TRBJ2-1
DNA: TGCGCCAGCAGCCAAGATTTAACTAGCGGGGGGGCTTGGATCTTC
CDR3: CASSQDLTSGGAWIF